These 14 T cell receptor beta chains originate from one sample sequenced in a study of blood T cell repertoires in COVID-19. Sequencing used immunoSEQ multiplex PCR; TCRdb keeps in-frame clones, though not all of them. The sample includes about 210,000 clones, 75% to 85% of them seen just once. The specimen sequenced was peripheral blood. These receptor sequences come from a woman between 65 and 79 years old with COVID-19, enrolled during active disease.

This sequence joins TRBV11-3 and TRBJ2-5; D is unclear. The CDR3 extends over 14 amino acids. The V end was cut by 0 bases, the J end by 2 bases, with 7 bases between. CDR1 is SGHNT and CDR2 is YENEEA in the germline V gene. CDR3 in amino acids: CASSLEELQETQYF. The CDR3 region has the DNA TGTGCCAGCAGCTTAGAGGAACTACAAGAGACCCAGTACTTC.

The rearrangement uses TRBV15 and TRBJ1-4; D might be TRBD1 (5 bases). This CDR3 has 11 amino acids. Trimming cost V 9 bases and J 6 bases, with 8 bases left between them. From germline, CDR1 is LNHNV and CDR2 YYDKDF (reference sequence). The CDR3 DNA reads TGTGCCACTGGGGGGTATGAAAAACTGTTTTTT. As protein: CATGGYEKLFF.

The chain combines TRBV6-6 with TRBJ2-7, with D perhaps TRBD2 (6 bases). The CDR3 sequence is 11 residues long. CDR1 is MNHNY, CDR2 SVGAGI, per germline (reference sequence). Trimming pared 10 bases from V and 0 bases from J, leaving 7 bases between. The CDR3 DNA is TGTGCCACGACTAGCTCCTACGAGCAGTACTTC. Translation gives CATTSSYEQYF.

The V gene is TRBV15, the J gene TRBJ1-6; no definite D call. This CDR3 region has 15 residues. V lost 1 base and J 9 bases, leaving 13 bases between the germline ends. Germline-derived CDR1 and CDR2 are LNHNV and YYDKDF (reference sequence). The CDR3 coding sequence is TGTGCCACCAGCAGAGGGTCGGGTTTAGGTTCACCCCTCCACTTT. As protein: CATSRGSGLGSPLHF.

The chain links TRBV4-3 to TRBJ1-1; TRBD1 matches at 7 bases. The length of the CDR3 is 17 residues. The V and J ends lost 0 bases and 2 bases, in that order; junction bases with no gene match: 9. Germline CDR1 is LGHNA and CDR2 is YSLEER. The CDR3: CASSQDLDGQANTEAFF. Here the CDR3 DNA reads TGCGCCAGCAGCCAAGATCTAGACGGACAGGCCAACACTGAAGCTTTCTTT.

J is TRBJ2-1 and V is TRBV7-9, with TRBD2 matching over 11 bases. V shed 7 bases, J shed 6 bases, and the junction held 8 bases outside the gene matches. Germline V CDR1 and CDR2: SEHNR, FQNEAQ (reference sequence). There are 15 residues in the CDR3. The CDR3 DNA sequence: TGTGCCAGCACCCAACTAGCGGGAGAATCCAATGAGCAGTTCTTC. This sequence encodes CASTQLAGESNEQFF.

This clone showed up just once. The rearrangement uses TRBV6-4 and TRBJ1-2; possibly TRBD1 for D (5 bases). V lost 2 bases and J 4 bases, leaving 8 bases between the germline ends. The CDR3 has 13 residues. Germline V gene data show CDR1 as MRHNA and CDR2 as SNTAGT. This chain's CDR3 is CASSDRDSYGYTF. For the CDR3, the DNA is TGTGCCAGCAGTGACCGGGACTCCTATGGCTACACCTTC.

The chain employs TRBV11-3 and TRBJ2-2; no clear D gene. The V gene's germline CDR1 is SGHNT and CDR2 YENEEA. The V gene lost 0 bases and the J gene lost 4 bases, with 3 bases spanning the gap. The length of the CDR3 is 13 residues. The chain's CDR3 is CASSLDSTGELFF. The CDR3 DNA sequence: TGTGCCAGCAGCTTAGACAGCACCGGGGAGCTGTTTTTT.

The chain carries TRBV6-4 and TRBJ1-2; 11 bases are a match to TRBD1. CDR3 length: 16 residues. Germline CDR1 MRHNA, CDR2 SNTAGT. Trimming took 0 bases from V and 10 from J; bases not matched to a gene: 10. CDR3 amino acids: CASSDSRAGTGGIYTF. CDR3 bases: TGTGCCAGCAGTGACTCTAGAGCCGGGACAGGGGGAATCTACACCTTC.

This clone has just one count. The rearrangement joins TRBV19 to TRBJ1-1; a possible D gene is TRBD1 (5 bases). CDR1 is LNHDA and CDR2 is SQIVND in the germline V gene (reference sequence). The CDR3 runs 14 residues. V lost 4 bases and J 0 bases, leaving 9 bases between the germline ends. The CDR3 protein is CASSTGPMNTEAFF. The CDR3 coding sequence is TGTGCCAGTAGTACAGGGCCTATGAACACTGAAGCTTTCTTT.

The chain employs TRBV7-9 and TRBJ1-1; weak D call: TRBD1 (6 bases). The V end lost 6 bases, the J end lost 3 bases, and 11 bases lay between the germline ends. The CDR3 length is 13 residues. Germline V gene sequence: CDR1 SEHNR, CDR2 FQNEAQ (reference sequence). For the CDR3, the DNA is TGTGCCAGCAGTTTGTCAGGGGACACTGAAGCTTTCTTT. This codes for CASSLSGDTEAFF.

This clone appeared a single time. The gene calls are TRBV11-3 and TRBJ1-1; possibly TRBD1 for D (6 bases). This CDR3 region has 14 residues. CDR1 is SGHNT, CDR2 YENEEA, per germline. V was clipped by 5 bases and J by 5 bases, with 15 bases between them. This chain's CDR3 is CASSRHRERTEAFF. As DNA, the CDR3 is TGTGCCAGCAGCAGACACAGGGAACGGACTGAAGCTTTCTTT.

The V and J genes are TRBV12-3 or TRBV12-4 and TRBJ2-1; 7 bases line up with TRBD2. This CDR3 region has 13 residues. V gave up 7 bases and J gave up 5 bases; unmatched junction bases: 5. The CDR3 sequence: CASNYRGDNEQFF. The CDR3 DNA reads TGTGCCAGCAACTATCGGGGGGACAATGAGCAGTTCTTC.

In this sample, this clone turned up once. The chain combines TRBV6-4 with TRBJ2-1, with a tentative D call TRBD2 (7 bases). The V end lost 2 bases, the J end lost 0 bases, and 11 bases lay between the germline ends. This CDR3 is built from 16 residues. The germline CDR1 and CDR2 sequences are MRHNA and SNTAGT. The CDR3 region has the DNA TGTGCCAGCAGTGACCGGGGGGCCAGCTCCTACAATGAGCAGTTCTTC. It translates to CASSDRGASSYNEQFF.